The 17 T cell receptor beta chains below come from one sample, sequenced in a study of blood T cell repertoires in COVID-19. TCRdb's copy holds only in-frame clones and misses some; the assay was immunoSEQ multiplex PCR. Among around 380,000 clones listed, approximately 89% were seen once. Sequenced material: PBMCs or T cells enriched from blood (not recorded which). Every receptor here comes from a man younger than 45 who had recovered from COVID-19.

Remarks on this clone: In the same sample, other DNA sequences code for this CDR3. The chain employs TRBV24-1 and TRBJ2-3; no clear D gene. This CDR3 comprises 14 residues. The germline gives CDR1 KGHDR, CDR2 SFDVKD. V lost 3 bases and J lost 1, with 7 bases in between. The CDR3 loop reads CATSDPRGTDTQYF. In DNA, the CDR3 is TGTGCCACCAGTGATCCTCGAGGCACAGATACGCAGTATTTT.

The V and J genes are TRBV30 and TRBJ1-5; tentatively, D is TRBD1 (6 bases). Germline CDR1 reads GTSNPN; CDR2 reads SVGIG (reference sequence). The CDR3 length is 14 residues. Between the trimmed V and J ends, which lost 3 bases and 6 bases, there was a span of 15 bases. The CDR3 reads CAWSQQGSGQPQHF. CDR3 nucleotide sequence: TGTGCCTGGAGCCAACAGGGATCGGGTCAGCCCCAGCATTTT.

This clone was counted a few times. The genes are TRBV25-1 and TRBJ1-4, with D possibly matching TRBD1 (6 bases). The CDR3 runs to 15 residues. The V gene lost 6 bases and the J gene lost 8 bases, with 19 bases spanning the gap. Germline values: CDR1 MGHDK, CDR2 SYGVNS. CDR3: CASSETGQKREKLFF. The DNA for the CDR3 is TGTGCCAGCAGCGAAACGGGACAAAAAAGGGAAAAACTGTTTTTT.

The chain joins TRBV9 to TRBJ2-1; D uncertain. The CDR3 is 14 amino acids. Germline V gene lookup returns CDR1 SGDLS and CDR2 YYNGEE. Trimming shortened V by 1 base and J by 1 base, and 6 bases separated the two germline ends. This chain's CDR3 is CASSVRESYNEQFF. CDR3 in DNA: TGTGCCAGCAGCGTAAGAGAGTCCTACAATGAGCAGTTCTTC. The full variable domain, its missing parts supplied by reference TRBV9 and TRBJ2-1, is DSGVTQTPKHLITATGQRVTLRCSPRSGDLSVYWYQQSLDQGLQFLIQYYNGEERAKGNILERFSAQQFPDLHSELNLSSLELGDSALYFCASSVRESYNEQFFGPGTRLTVL.

The rearrangement links TRBV9 to TRBJ2-2, with TRBD1 identical over 7 bases. The germline CDR1 and CDR2 sequences are SGDLS and YYNGEE. V was clipped by 0 bases and J by 4 bases; unmatched bases: 3. The CDR3 consists of 15 residues. The CDR3 nucleotides are TGTGCCAGCAGCGTAGTAGGGGGCAGCACCGGGGAGCTGTTTTTT. This translates into CASSVVGGSTGELFF.

V is TRBV5-1 and J is TRBJ2-1; D is ambiguous. The germline gives CDR1 SGHRS, CDR2 YFSETQ. The V and J ends lost 0 bases and 1 base respectively, with 14 bases between them. The CDR3 has 17 residues. CDR3 nucleotide sequence: TGCGCCAGCAGCTTGGGGGCCGGCACCGGTTCCTACAATGAGCAGTTCTTC. It is translated as CASSLGAGTGSYNEQFF.

The CDR3 is CASSWRLAGNADTQYF. The CDR3 bases are TGCGCCAGCAGCTGGCGGCTAGCGGGGAATGCAGATACGCAGTATTTT. V is TRBV5-1 and J is TRBJ2-3; 9 bases fit TRBD2. This CDR3 region has 16 residues. V was clipped by 3 bases and J by 4 bases; unmatched bases: 9. The germline V gene encodes CDR1 SGHRS and CDR2 YFSETQ. The full variable domain, with the rest looked up from reference TRBV5-1 and TRBJ2-3, is KAGVTQTPRYLIKTRGQQVTLSCSPISGHRSVSWYQQTPGQGLQFLFEYFSETQRNKGNFPGRFSGRQFSNSRSEMNVSTLELGDSALYLCASSWRLAGNADTQYFGPGTRLTVL.

The rearrangement uses TRBV19 and TRBJ1-3; D gene ambiguous. This CDR3 has 14 amino acids. V lost 7 bases and J lost 0, with 10 bases in between. The germline CDR1 and CDR2 sequences are LNHDA and SQIVND (reference sequence). Here the CDR3 DNA reads TGTGCCAGTACCCGAATGAGCTCTGGAAACACCATATATTTT. Protein sequence: CASTRMSSGNTIYF.

The chain uses TRBV19 and TRBJ2-2; maybe TRBD2 (6 bases). The CDR3 is 16 amino acids. The ends were cut back, 2 bases at V and 2 bases at J, with 12 bases in the middle. The germline gives CDR1 LNHDA, CDR2 SQIVND (reference sequence). This CDR3 reads CASSIMGGLNTGELFF. The CDR3 coding sequence is TGTGCCAGTAGTATAATGGGGGGACTTAACACCGGGGAGCTGTTTTTT.

The chain recombines TRBV4-1 with TRBJ1-6; TRBD1 agrees at 9 bases. Germline V lookup: CDR1 MGHRA, CDR2 YSYEKL. CDR3 length equals 16 residues. V dropped 0 bases and J dropped 9; count of bases not matched to a gene: 6. CDR3 DNA sequence: TGCGCCAGCAGCCAAGAGTGGGACAGGGAGGGTTCACCCCTCCACTTT. Protein product: CASSQEWDREGSPLHF.

This clone has only a few counts. The J gene is TRBJ1-5, the V gene TRBV19; 8 positions match TRBD1. The CDR3 length is 16 residues. From germline, CDR1 is LNHDA and CDR2 SQIVND (reference sequence). Losses at the gene ends were 5 bases for V and 0 bases for J; bases not matched to a gene: 6. In DNA, the CDR3 is TGTGCCAGTAGTGGACAGGGATGGGGTAGCAATCAGCCCCAGCATTTT. It yields the protein CASSGQGWGSNQPQHF.

This clone was found once. The chain carries TRBV7-9 and TRBJ2-5, with TRBD2 matching over 9 bases. Looked up from germline, CDR1 is SEHNR and CDR2 is FQNEAQ (reference sequence). This CDR3 is built from 17 residues. The junction had 5 bases not matched to a gene; V was cut back by 0 bases and J by 0 bases. The CDR3 DNA is TGTGCCAGCAGCTTAGCTAGCGGGGGATCGTACCAAGAGACCCAGTACTTC. Translated, it gives CASSLASGGSYQETQYF.

The chain has TRBV7-2 and TRBJ1-5; D is possibly TRBD1 (5 bases). CDR3 length: 14 residues. Trimming took 1 base from V and 7 from J, leaving 11 bases between them. CDR1 is SGHTA, CDR2 FQGNSA, per germline. The CDR3 is CASSLGRGAQPQHF. The CDR3 DNA is TGTGCCAGCAGCTTAGGTAGGGGTGCACAGCCCCAGCATTTT. Looking up the rest from reference TRBV7-2 and TRBJ1-5 gives the full variable domain: GAGVSQSPSNKVTEKGKDVELRCDPISGHTALYWYRQSLGQGLEFLIYFQGNSAPDKSGLPSDRFSAERTGGSVSTLTIQRTQQEDSAVYLCASSLGRGAQPQHFGDGTRLSIL.

V and J are TRBV4-2 and TRBJ2-7, with 11 bases lining up with TRBD1. Germline-derived CDR1 and CDR2 are LGHNA and YNFKEQ. The CDR3 is made up of 18 amino acids. The J segment lost 8 bases and the V segment lost 0 bases, leaving 15 bases of the junction unmatched. The CDR3 here is CASSQDLGVGQGARKQYF. As DNA, the CDR3 is TGTGCCAGCAGCCAAGATCTCGGTGTAGGACAGGGGGCCCGAAAGCAGTACTTC.

This clone came up once. The chain couples TRBV7-9 to TRBJ1-1; D remains ambiguous. This CDR3 is built from 15 residues. V was pared by 5 bases and J by 8 bases, with 21 bases between. CDR1 is SEHNR and CDR2 is FQNEAQ in the germline V gene (reference sequence). The DNA for the CDR3 is TGTGCCAGCAGCCTGCGGACGGGATCCCCAGCCGAAGCTTTCTTT. This gives the protein CASSLRTGSPAEAFF.

This rearrangement joins TRBV7-6 to TRBJ1-5; D might be TRBD1 (5 bases). Per the germline V gene, CDR1 is SGHVS and CDR2 is FNYEAQ. The length of the CDR3 is 15 residues. The V gene lost 0 bases and the J gene lost 6 bases, with 12 bases spanning the gap. In DNA form, the CDR3 reads TGTGCCAGCAGCTTAGCGGCAGGGTGGAGTCAGCCCCAGCATTTT. Protein product: CASSLAAGWSQPQHF.

This chain connects TRBV7-9 to TRBJ1-6, with TRBD1 matching 7 bases. V shed 4 bases, J shed 10 bases, and the junction held 13 bases outside the gene matches. Germline V gene sequence: CDR1 SEHNR, CDR2 FQNEAQ (reference sequence). CDR3 length: 16 amino acids. In DNA form, the CDR3 reads TGTGCCAGCAGCTCGACAGGGCTTGGGAGAAGCTCACCCCTCCACTTT. Protein product: CASSSTGLGRSSPLHF.